This TCR beta chain appears in the sequencing data of a study of T cell responses to AZD1222 COVID-19 vaccine. The protocol was immunoSEQ multiplex PCR, while the TCRdb copy is restricted to in-frame clones and leaves out a portion. The top ten clones hold about 16% of a sample with roughly 81,000 clones, roughly 88% of them seen once. The V end lost 2 bases, the J end lost 1 base, and 14 bases lay between the germline ends. The CDR3 has 16 amino acids. In germline, CDR1 is SGHDN, CDR2 FVKESK. The chain carries TRBV14 and TRBJ1-1; D is ambiguous. The origin of this receptor is an adult in good health. The sample was peripheral blood, taken on day 0 of AZD1222 vaccination. CDR3 nucleotides: TGTGCCAGCAGCCAAACCCGAGGAACGACGAACACTGAAGCTTTCTTT. It encodes CASSQTRGTTNTEAFF.